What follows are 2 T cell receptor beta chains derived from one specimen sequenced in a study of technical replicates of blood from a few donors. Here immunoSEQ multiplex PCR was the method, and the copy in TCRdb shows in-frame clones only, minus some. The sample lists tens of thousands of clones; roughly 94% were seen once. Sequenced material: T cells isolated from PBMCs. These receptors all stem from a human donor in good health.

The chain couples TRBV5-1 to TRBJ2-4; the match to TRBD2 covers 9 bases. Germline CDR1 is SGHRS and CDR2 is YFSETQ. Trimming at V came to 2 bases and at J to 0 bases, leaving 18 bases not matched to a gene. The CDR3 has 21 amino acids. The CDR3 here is CASSFGGPGLAEILAKNIQYF. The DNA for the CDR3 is TGCGCCAGCAGCTTCGGGGGACCGGGACTAGCCGAAATTCTAGCCAAAAACATTCAGTACTTC.

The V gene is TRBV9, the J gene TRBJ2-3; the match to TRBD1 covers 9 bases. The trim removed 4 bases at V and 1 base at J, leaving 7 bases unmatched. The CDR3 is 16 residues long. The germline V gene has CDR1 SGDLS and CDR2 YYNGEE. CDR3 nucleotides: TGTGCCAGCAGCCTCCGGGGGGACAGGGGCACAGATACGCAGTATTTT. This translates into CASSLRGDRGTDTQYF.